The clone carrying this T cell receptor (beta chain) was seen just once. The data are from a study of CD8+ T cells in alopecia areata. For the study at large: Severity scoring for treated patients was based on the percentage of affected scalp area.

Treatment noted: oral pan-JAK inhibitor, 5-10 mg twice daily. Obtained from alopecia areata patients were lesional scalp punch biopsies along with peripheral blood. Investigators sorted PBMCs to obtain both CD4+ and CD8+ T cells. Investigators isolated RNA and reverse transcribed it into cDNA to act as the sequencing template. Clones were read by immunoSEQ multiplex PCR, and TCRdb kept only the in-frame ones, dropping some. Of 150,000 to 250,000 clones listed, 55% to 70% are singletons. The CDR3 sequence is 14 residues long. CDR1 and CDR2 from the germline V gene are SGHVS and FQNEAQ. Trimming cost V 1 base and J 7 bases, with 11 bases left between them.

The chain combines TRBV7-8 with TRBJ1-5; D may be TRBD1 (5 bases). The sample in question was CD4+ T cells sorted from blood, obtained at week 24, from a patient treated with tofacitinib. The source of this sequence is a human donor with alopecia areata. In DNA, the CDR3 is TGTGCCAGCAGCTTAGAGAGGGGCCCCCAGCCCCAGCATTTT. It encodes CASSLERGPQPQHF.